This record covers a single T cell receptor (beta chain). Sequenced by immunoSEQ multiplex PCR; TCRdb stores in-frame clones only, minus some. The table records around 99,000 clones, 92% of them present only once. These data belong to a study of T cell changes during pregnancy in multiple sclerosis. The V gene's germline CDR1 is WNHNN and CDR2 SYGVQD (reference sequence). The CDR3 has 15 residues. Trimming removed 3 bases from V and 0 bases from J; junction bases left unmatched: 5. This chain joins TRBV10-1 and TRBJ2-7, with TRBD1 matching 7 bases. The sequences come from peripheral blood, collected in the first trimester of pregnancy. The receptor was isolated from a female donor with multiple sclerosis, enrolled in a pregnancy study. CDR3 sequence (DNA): TGCGCCAGCAGTGACCCGACAGGGTACTCCTACGAGCAGTACTTC. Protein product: CASSDPTGYSYEQYF.